These 14 T cell receptor beta chains came from one sample sequenced in a study of shared clonotypes between healthy human individuals. Naivety among CD8 cells was defined by CD45RO negativity and positive CCR7 selection, thereby excluding terminally differentiated effector memory CD45RA+ cells. The protocol was immunoSEQ multiplex PCR, while the TCRdb copy is restricted to in-frame clones and leaves out a portion. The data hold around 1.9 million clones, with just over 90% observed a single time. The sequencing input was naive CD8+ T cells from PBMCs. The receptor source for this set is a man aged 18-30 years in good health. Some clones in this sample may be carry-over from other donors' samples.

On this clone: Sequence at one end of the junction differs from germline and may be a read error. V is TRBV27 and J is TRBJ2-3; 9 nucleotides agree with TRBD2. Germline V gene data show CDR1 as MNHEY and CDR2 as SMNVEV (reference sequence). The CDR3 spans 18 residues. CDR3 amino acids: CASSLSGIAGASTDTQYF. The CDR3 bases are TGTGCCAGCAGTCTATCGGGAATAGCGGGAGCTAGCACAGATACGCAGTATTTT.

This clone appeared once. The chain is built from TRBV14 and TRBJ2-7; no clear D. Trimming stripped 4 bases from V and 2 bases from J, with 12 bases between. The length of the CDR3 is 14 residues. CDR1 and CDR2 (germline): SGHDN, FVKESK. The CDR3 spells CASSLRSGTYEQYF. CDR3 DNA: TGTGCCAGCAGCCTGAGGTCAGGTACCTACGAGCAGTACTTC.

The chain employs TRBV29-1 and TRBJ2-3; the D call may be TRBD1 or TRBD2 (5 bases each). Deletions cut 7 bases from V and 0 bases from J, with 23 bases between. CDR1 is SQVTM, CDR2 ANQGSEA, per germline. This CDR3 comprises 17 residues. The CDR3 DNA sequence: TGCAGCGCCCACTGGGTACGGGACGAAATTAGCACAGATACGCAGTATTTT. This sequence encodes CSAHWVRDEISTDTQYF.

V gene TRBV28 combines with J gene TRBJ2-1; 14 bases match TRBD2. CDR3 length equals 17 residues. Germline-derived CDR1 and CDR2 are MDHEN and SYDVKM. With V trimmed by 3 bases and J by 7 bases, 8 bases remained unmatched. CDR3 sequence (DNA): TGTGCCAGCAGTTTCGACAGGGGACTAGCGGGGGTGAATGAGCAGTTCTTC. Protein: CASSFDRGLAGVNEQFF.

Concerning this clone itself: A read error may produce the germline difference seen at one junction end. The chain has TRBV11-2 and TRBJ2-7, with 13 bases identical to TRBD2. CDR3 size: 15 residues. Germline V gene sequence: CDR1 SGHAT, CDR2 FQNNGV. The CDR3 DNA reads TGTGCCAGCAGGGATGGGACTAGCGGGACCTATGAGCAGTACTTC. Translated, it gives CASRDGTSGTYEQYF.

The J gene is TRBJ2-7, the V gene TRBV7-9; TRBD1 or TRBD2 may be the D gene (5 bases each). V lost 6 bases and J lost 2, with 14 bases in between. CDR1 is SEHNR and CDR2 is FQNEAQ in the germline V gene (reference sequence). The CDR3 spans 14 residues. DNA for the CDR3: TGTGCCAGCAGGGGGACGGACCGGCCCTACGAGCAGTACTTC. It is translated as CASRGTDRPYEQYF.

The genes are TRBV9 and TRBJ2-1, with D unclear. The CDR3 contains 20 residues. Trimming took off 2 bases at V and 1 base at J, with 25 bases between the two ends. CDR1 is SGDLS and CDR2 is YYNGEE in the germline V gene. DNA for the CDR3: TGTGCCAGCAGCGTGAATATAGGTGGTAGAGCCCAGACTTCCTACAATGAGCAGTTCTTC. This sequence encodes CASSVNIGGRAQTSYNEQFF.

This chain links TRBV7-9 with TRBJ2-5; D might be TRBD1 (5 bases). Germline V CDR1 and CDR2: SEHNR, FQNEAQ (reference sequence). V shed 3 bases and J shed 4 bases, with 18 bases lying between them. The CDR3 spans 16 residues. The CDR3 here is CASSLGPDDFSETQYF. CDR3 DNA sequence: TGTGCCAGCAGCTTGGGGCCGGACGACTTTTCAGAGACCCAGTACTTC.

The chain joins TRBV4-2 to TRBJ1-2; unclear D gene. The CDR3 is 13 residues long. Looked up from germline, CDR1 is LGHNA and CDR2 is YNFKEQ. Trimming cost V 2 bases and J 3 bases, with 7 bases left between them. The CDR3 region has the DNA TGTGCCAGCAGCCAACGAGACTACTATGGCTACACCTTC. It yields the protein CASSQRDYYGYTF.

The V call is TRBV4-1, the J call TRBJ2-5; D may be TRBD1 (6 bases). The germline V gene has CDR1 MGHRA and CDR2 YSYEKL. The CDR3 covers 16 residues. Trimming took off 4 bases at V and 1 base at J, with 16 bases between the two ends. The CDR3 bases are TGCGCCAGCAGCCGTCGATTGCTAGGGGGCCAAGAGACCCAGTACTTC. Protein product: CASSRRLLGGQETQYF.

With respect to this clone: Other nucleotide sequences from this sample produce the same CDR3. This chain links TRBV27 with TRBJ2-7; D not certain. The germline gives CDR1 MNHEY, CDR2 SMNVEV (reference sequence). Trimming stripped 3 bases from V and 3 bases from J, with 9 bases between. The CDR3 covers 13 residues. CDR3 sequence: CASSFGLNYEQYF. The CDR3 DNA reads as TGTGCCAGCAGTTTTGGTCTGAACTACGAGCAGTACTTC.

CDR3 in DNA: TGCGCCAGCAGTGAGTTTGGGGCAGGGATCCACGAGCAGTACTTC. Translating it yields CASSEFGAGIHEQYF. The V call is TRBV10-1, the J call TRBJ2-7; D is possibly TRBD1 (5 bases). V was clipped by 1 base and J by 5 bases, with 15 bases between them. CDR1 is WNHNN, CDR2 SYGVQD, per germline (reference sequence). The CDR3 contains 15 residues.

On this clone: This sample includes further DNA sequences coding for the same CDR3. The chain links TRBV15 to TRBJ2-3, with TRBD1 as a possible D gene (5 bases). This CDR3 is built from 11 residues. Germline V gene lookup returns CDR1 LNHNV and CDR2 YYDKDF (reference sequence). Trimming cost V 9 bases and J 1 base, with 5 bases left between them. CDR3 coding DNA: TGTGCCACAGGGGGCACAGATACGCAGTATTTT. Amino acid sequence: CATGGTDTQYF. The full variable domain, completed using reference TRBV15 and TRBJ2-3, is DAMVIQNPRYQVTQFGKPVTLSCSQTLNHNVMYWYQQKSSQAPKLLFHYYDKDFNNEADTPDNFQSRRPNTSFCFLDIRSPGLGDTAMYLCATGGTDTQYFGPGTRLTVL.

This clone was counted a few times. V gene TRBV29-1 combines with J gene TRBJ1-2, with unresolved D. The CDR3 runs 10 residues. The V end was cut by 2 bases, the J end by 3 bases, with 1 base between. Looked up from germline, CDR1 is SQVTM and CDR2 is ANQGSEA. CDR3 bases: TGCAGCGTTGAATACTATGGCTACACCTTC. Translated, it gives CSVEYYGYTF.